This T cell receptor (beta chain) was obtained from a study of cytomegalovirus exposure and HLA in healthy donors. As for the study in general: A preliminary data release comprised around 85 million unique TCRs obtained from HLA-typed donors.

On this clone: The antigen remains undetermined.

The PCR used 60 Vbeta and 13 Jbeta primers. The method was immunoSEQ multiplex PCR; TCRdb's version includes in-frame clones alone and lacks a portion of them. The data contain about 140,000 clones, approximately 80% of them singletons. With 0 bases removed from V and 6 bases from J, the gap between germline ends came to 11 bases. This CDR3 spans 15 amino acids. The V gene's germline CDR1 is SNHLY and CDR2 FYNNEI. Study-level findings and limits: Earlier results showed most TCR beta V segments being productive about 87% or about 30% of the time. Most TCR sequences were rare, but some public TCRs occurred in many donors.

Sequenced material: PBMCs. The receptor was derived from a man aged 40-49 years in good health and CMV-seronegative. The chain recombines TRBV2 with TRBJ2-2; D might be TRBD1 (6 bases). CDR3 in amino acids: CASSEATGSPGELFF. The CDR3, as DNA: TGTGCCAGCAGTGAAGCAACAGGGAGCCCCGGGGAGCTGTTTTTT.